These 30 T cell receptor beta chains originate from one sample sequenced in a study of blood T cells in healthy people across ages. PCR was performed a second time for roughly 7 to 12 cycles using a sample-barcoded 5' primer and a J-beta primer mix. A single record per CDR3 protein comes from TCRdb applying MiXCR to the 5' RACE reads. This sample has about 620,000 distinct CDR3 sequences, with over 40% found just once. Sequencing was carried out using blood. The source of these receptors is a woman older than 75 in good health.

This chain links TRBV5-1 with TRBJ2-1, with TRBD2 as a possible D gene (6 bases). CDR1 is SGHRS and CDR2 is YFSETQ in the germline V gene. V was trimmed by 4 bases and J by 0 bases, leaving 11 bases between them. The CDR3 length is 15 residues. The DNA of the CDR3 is TGCGCCAGCAGCACACGGGGGAGCTCCTACAATGAGCAGTTCTTC. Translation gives CASSTRGSSYNEQFF.

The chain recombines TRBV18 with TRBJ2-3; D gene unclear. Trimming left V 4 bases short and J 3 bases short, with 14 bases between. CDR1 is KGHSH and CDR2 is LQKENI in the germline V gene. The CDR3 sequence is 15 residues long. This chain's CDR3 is CASSLYTLETDTQYF. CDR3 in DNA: TGTGCCAGCTCACTATACACACTGGAGACAGATACGCAGTATTTT.

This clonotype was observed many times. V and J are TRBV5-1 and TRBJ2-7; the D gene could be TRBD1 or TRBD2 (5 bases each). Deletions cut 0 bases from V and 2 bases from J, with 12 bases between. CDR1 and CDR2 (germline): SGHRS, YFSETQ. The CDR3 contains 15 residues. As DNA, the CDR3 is TGCGCCAGCAGCTTGGTAGAGGGGATAGCCTACGAGCAGTACTTC. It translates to CASSLVEGIAYEQYF.

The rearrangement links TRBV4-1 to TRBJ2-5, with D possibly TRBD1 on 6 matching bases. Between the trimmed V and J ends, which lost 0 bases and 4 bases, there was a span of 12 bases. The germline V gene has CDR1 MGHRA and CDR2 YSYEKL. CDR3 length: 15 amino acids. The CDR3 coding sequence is TGCGCCAGCAGCCAAGAGTCTGTAGGGGGAGAGACCCAGTACTTC. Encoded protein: CASSQESVGGETQYF.

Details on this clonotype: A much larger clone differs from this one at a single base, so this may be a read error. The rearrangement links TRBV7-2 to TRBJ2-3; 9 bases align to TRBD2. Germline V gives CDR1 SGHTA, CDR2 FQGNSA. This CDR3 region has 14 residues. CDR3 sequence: CASSFSGGPDTRYF. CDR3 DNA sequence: TGTGCCAGCAGCTTTAGCGGGGGTCCGGATACGCGGTATTTT.

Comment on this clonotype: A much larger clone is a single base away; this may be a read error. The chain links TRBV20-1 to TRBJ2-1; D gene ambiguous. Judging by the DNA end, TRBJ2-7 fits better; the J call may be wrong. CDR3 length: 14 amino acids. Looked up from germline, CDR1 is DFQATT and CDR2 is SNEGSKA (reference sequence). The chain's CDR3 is CSARDKQIYNEQYF. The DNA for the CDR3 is TGCAGTGCTAGAGATAAGCAAATCTACAATGAGCAGTACTTC.

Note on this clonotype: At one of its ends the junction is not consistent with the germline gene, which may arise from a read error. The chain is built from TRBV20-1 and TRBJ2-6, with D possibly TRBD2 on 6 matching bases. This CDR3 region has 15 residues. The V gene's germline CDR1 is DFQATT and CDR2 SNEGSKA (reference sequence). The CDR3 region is CSAGLLSSEANVLTF. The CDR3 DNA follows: TGCAGTGCGGGACTCCTGAGCTCTGAGGCCAACGTCCTGACTTTC.

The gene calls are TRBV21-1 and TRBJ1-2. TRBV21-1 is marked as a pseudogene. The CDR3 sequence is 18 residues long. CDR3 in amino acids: CASSKDGSLSLRYYGYTF. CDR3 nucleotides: TGTGCCAGCAGCAAAGATGGGTCCCTCAGCCTGCGATACTATGGCTACACCTTC.

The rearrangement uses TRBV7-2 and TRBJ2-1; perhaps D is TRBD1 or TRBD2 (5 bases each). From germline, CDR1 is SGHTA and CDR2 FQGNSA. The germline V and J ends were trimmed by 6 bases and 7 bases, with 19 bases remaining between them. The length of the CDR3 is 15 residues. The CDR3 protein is CASRERGPAVNEQFF. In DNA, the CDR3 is TGTGCCAGCAGAGAGAGGGGACCAGCAGTAAATGAGCAGTTCTTC.

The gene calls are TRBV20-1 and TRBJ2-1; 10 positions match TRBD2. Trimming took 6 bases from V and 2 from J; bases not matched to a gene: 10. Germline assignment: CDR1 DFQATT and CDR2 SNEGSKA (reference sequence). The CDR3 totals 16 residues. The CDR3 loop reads CSAVPSGGLTYNEQFF. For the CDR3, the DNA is TGCAGTGCCGTACCTAGCGGGGGATTAACCTACAATGAGCAGTTCTTC.

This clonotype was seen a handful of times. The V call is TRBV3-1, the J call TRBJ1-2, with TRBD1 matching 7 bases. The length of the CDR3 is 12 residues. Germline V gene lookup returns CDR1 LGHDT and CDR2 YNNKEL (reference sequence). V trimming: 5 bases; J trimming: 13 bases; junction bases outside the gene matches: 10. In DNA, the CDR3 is TGTGCCAGCAGCTCCACAGGGGTAGAGATCACCTTC. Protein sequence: CASSSTGVEITF.

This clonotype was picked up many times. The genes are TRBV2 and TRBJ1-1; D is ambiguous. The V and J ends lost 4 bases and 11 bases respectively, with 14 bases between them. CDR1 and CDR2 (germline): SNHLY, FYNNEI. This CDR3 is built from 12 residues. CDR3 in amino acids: CASSGPVGSAFF. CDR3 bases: TGTGCCAGCAGTGGCCCAGTCGGTAGTGCTTTCTTT. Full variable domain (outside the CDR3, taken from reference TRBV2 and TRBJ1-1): EPEVTQTPSHQVTQMGQEVILRCVPISNHLYFYWYRQILGQKVEFLVSFYNNEISEKSEIFDDQFSVERPDGSNFTLKIRSTKLEDSAMYFCASSGPVGSAFFGQGTRLTVV.

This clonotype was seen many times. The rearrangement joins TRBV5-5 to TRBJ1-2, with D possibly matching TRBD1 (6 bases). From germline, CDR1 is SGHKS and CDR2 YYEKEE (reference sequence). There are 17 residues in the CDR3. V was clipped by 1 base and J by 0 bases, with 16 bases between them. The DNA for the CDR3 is TGTGCCAGCAGCTTGAATCGGGGGGCTAGAGCTAACTATGGCTACACCTTC. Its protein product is CASSLNRGARANYGYTF.

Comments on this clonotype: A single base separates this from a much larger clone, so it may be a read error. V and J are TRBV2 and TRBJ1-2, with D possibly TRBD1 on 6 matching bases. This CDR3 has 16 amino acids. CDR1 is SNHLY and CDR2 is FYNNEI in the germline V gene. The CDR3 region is CTSSQGRQPANYGYTF. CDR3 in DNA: TGTACCAGCTCACAGGGCCGACAGCCAGCTAACTATGGCTACACCTTC.

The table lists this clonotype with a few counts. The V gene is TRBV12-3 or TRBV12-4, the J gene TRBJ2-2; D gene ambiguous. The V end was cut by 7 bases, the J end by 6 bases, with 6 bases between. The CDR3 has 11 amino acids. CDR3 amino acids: CASTRAGELFF. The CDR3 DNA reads TGTGCCAGCACCCGGGCCGGGGAGCTGTTTTTT.

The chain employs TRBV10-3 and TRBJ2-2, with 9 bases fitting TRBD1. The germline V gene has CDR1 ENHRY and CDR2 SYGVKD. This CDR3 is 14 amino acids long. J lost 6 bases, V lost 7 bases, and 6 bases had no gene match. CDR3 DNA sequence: TGTGCCATCAAGGGACAGGGAGTCTCCGGGGAGCTGTTTTTT. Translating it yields CAIKGQGVSGELFF.

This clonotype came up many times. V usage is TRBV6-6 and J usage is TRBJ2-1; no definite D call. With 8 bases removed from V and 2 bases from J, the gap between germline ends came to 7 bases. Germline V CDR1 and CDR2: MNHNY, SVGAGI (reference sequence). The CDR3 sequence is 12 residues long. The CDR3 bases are TGTGCCAGCGTGAGTACCTACAATGAGCAGTTCTTC. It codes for CASVSTYNEQFF.

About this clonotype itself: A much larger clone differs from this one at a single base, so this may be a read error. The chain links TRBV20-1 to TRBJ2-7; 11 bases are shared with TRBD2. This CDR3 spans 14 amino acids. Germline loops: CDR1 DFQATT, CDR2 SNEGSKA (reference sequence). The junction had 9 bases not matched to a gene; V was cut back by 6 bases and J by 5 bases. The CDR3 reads CSAHWASGRNEQYF. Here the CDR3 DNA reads TGCAGTGCCCATTGGGCTAGCGGGAGGAACGAGCAGTACTTC.

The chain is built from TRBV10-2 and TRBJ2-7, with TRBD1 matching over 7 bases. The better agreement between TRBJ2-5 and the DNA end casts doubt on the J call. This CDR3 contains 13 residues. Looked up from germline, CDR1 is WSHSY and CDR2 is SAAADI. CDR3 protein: CASRNRGQETQYF. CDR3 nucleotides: TGCGCCAGCAGGAACAGGGGCCAAGAGACCCAGTACTTC.

CDR3 protein: CASSGLQGSYGYTF. CDR3 DNA sequence: TGTGCCAGCAGTGGCCTACAGGGAAGCTATGGCTACACCTTC. The chain has TRBV2 and TRBJ1-2; tentatively, D is TRBD1 (6 bases). Germline CDR1 reads SNHLY; CDR2 reads FYNNEI. Trimming took 4 bases from V and 4 from J, leaving 13 bases between them. The CDR3 extends over 14 amino acids.

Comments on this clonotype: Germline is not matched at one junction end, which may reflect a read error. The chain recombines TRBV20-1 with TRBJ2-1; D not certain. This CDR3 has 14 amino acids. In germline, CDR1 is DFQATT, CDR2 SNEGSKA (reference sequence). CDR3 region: CSASNPVAGNERFF. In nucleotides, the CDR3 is TGTAGTGCTAGTAACCCAGTAGCAGGCAATGAGCGGTTCTTC.

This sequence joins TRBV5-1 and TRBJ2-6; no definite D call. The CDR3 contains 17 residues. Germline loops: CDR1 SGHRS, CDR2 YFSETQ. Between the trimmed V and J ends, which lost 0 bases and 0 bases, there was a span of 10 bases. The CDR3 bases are TGCGCCAGCAGCTTGGTAGTTCGGAACTCTGGGGCCAACGTCCTGACTTTC. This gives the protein CASSLVVRNSGANVLTF.

In nucleotides, the CDR3 is TGTGCCAGCAGCCCGACTAGCGGGGGGGTGGAAGAGCAGTTCTTC. Translation gives CASSPTSGGVEEQFF. V usage is TRBV3-1 and J usage is TRBJ2-1; 14 positions match TRBD2. Germline CDR1 reads LGHDT; CDR2 reads YNNKEL (reference sequence). CDR3 size: 15 residues. Germline trimming cut 4 bases from V and 10 bases from J; bases unmatched to any gene: 6.

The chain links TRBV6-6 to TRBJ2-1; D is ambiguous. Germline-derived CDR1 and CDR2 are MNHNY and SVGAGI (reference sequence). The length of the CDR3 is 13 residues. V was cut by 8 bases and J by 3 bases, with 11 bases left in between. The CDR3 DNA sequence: TGTGCCAGCGGTATAACTGGCTACAATGAGCAGTTCTTC. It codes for CASGITGYNEQFF.

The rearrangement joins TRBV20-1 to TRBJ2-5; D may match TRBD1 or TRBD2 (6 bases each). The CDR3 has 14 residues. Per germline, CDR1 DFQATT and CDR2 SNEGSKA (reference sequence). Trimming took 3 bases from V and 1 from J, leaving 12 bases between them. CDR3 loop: CSARAGGFQETQYF. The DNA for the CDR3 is TGCAGTGCTAGGGCCGGGGGCTTCCAAGAGACCCAGTACTTC.

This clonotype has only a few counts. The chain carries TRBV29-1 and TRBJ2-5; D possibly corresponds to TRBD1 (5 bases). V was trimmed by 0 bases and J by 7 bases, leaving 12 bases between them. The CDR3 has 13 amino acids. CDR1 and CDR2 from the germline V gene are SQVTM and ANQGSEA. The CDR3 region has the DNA TGCAGCGTTGAAGAGTCAGGGCCGGGGACCCAGTACTTC. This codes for CSVEESGPGTQYF.

The CDR3 DNA sequence: TGTGCCAGCAGCGTAGGAGTGGGAGCTGAGACCCAGTACTTC. Translation gives CASSVGVGAETQYF. The J gene is TRBJ2-5, the V gene TRBV9, with D tentatively TRBD2 (5 bases). CDR1 is SGDLS, CDR2 YYNGEE, per germline. V lost 0 bases and J lost 5, with 11 bases in between. The CDR3 sequence is 14 residues long.

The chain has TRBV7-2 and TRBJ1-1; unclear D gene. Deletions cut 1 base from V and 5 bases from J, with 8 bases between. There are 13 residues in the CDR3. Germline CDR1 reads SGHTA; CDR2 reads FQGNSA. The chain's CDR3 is CASSLGTETEAFF. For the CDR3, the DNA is TGTGCCAGCAGCTTAGGGACCGAGACTGAAGCTTTCTTT. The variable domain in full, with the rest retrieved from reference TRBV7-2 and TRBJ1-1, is GAGVSQSPSNKVTEKGKDVELRCDPISGHTALYWYRQSLGQGLEFLIYFQGNSAPDKSGLPSDRFSAERTGGSVSTLTIQRTQQEDSAVYLCASSLGTETEAFFGQGTRLTVV.

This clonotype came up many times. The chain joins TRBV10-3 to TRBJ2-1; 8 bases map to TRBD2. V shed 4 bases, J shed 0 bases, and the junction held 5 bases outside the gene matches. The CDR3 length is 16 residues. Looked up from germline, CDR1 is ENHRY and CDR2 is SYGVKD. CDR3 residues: CAISAAGGDSYNEQFF. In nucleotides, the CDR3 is TGTGCCATCAGTGCGGCCGGGGGGGACTCCTACAATGAGCAGTTCTTC.

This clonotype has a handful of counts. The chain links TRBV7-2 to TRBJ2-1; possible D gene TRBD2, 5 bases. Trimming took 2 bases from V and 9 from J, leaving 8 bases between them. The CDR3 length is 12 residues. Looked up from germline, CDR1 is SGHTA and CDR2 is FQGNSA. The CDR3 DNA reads TGTGCCAGCAGCTTACGGGCGGGTGAGCAGTTCTTC. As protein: CASSLRAGEQFF.